A selection of T cell receptor beta chains follows, all from one sample in a study of chemoradiotherapy in HPV16-positive cancers. Profiled with immunoSEQ multiplex PCR; TCRdb holds only in-frame clones, not every one. The sample consists of approximately 4,000 clones, approximately 71% of them appearing once. This sample was gathered from a patient who underwent chemoradiotherapy. Receptor source: a human donor with HPV-associated anogenital cancer. Both conserved end residues are part of each CDR3. The D gene is left open where the match is weak. Some rows mark clone size as missing; the rest say once, few, many or name a class of expanded clone.

CDR3: CASSLRQYSYEQYF
DNA: TGTGCCAGCAGCTTAAGACAGTATTCCTACGAGCAGTACTTC
V: TRBV7-8
D: .
size: .
J: TRBJ2-7

CDR3: CASGQGGRTGNTIYF
DNA: TGTGCCAGCGGCCAAGGGGGACGGACTGGAAACACCATATATTTT
V: TRBV7-2
D: .
size: .
J: TRBJ1-3

CDR3: CASSEGRGTSPLHF
DNA: TGTGCCAGCAGTGAGGGCAGGGGGACTTCACCCCTCCACTTT
V: TRBV6-4
D: TRBD1
size: few
J: TRBJ1-6

CDR3: CASSLVGTGWGYTF
DNA: TGTGCCAGCAGCTTGGTCGGGACAGGGTGGGGCTACACCTTC
V: TRBV5-6
D: TRBD1
size: .
J: TRBJ1-2

CDR3: CASSLEGGPRYEQFF
DNA: TGTGCCAGCAGCTTAGAGGGGGGGCCTCGGTATGAGCAGTTCTTC
V: TRBV7-3
D: .
size: .
J: TRBJ2-1

CDR3: CASSQDWTGDTEAFF
DNA: TGTGCCAGCAGCCAAGATTGGACAGGAGACACTGAAGCTTTCTTT
V: TRBV4-2
D: TRBD1
size: .
J: TRBJ1-1

CDR3: CASSQENGGGVYNEQFF
DNA: TGTGCCAGCAGCCAAGAGAATGGCGGGGGGGTGTACAATGAGCAGTTCTTC
V: TRBV4-2
D: TRBD2
size: .
J: TRBJ2-1

CDR3: CASSPRADSNQPQHF
DNA: TGTGCCAGCTCACCAAGGGCAGATAGCAATCAGCCCCAGCATTTT
V: TRBV18
D: .
size: .
J: TRBJ1-5

CDR3: CASSAQVNTEAFF
DNA: TGTGCCAGCAGTGCACAGGTGAACACTGAAGCTTTCTTT
V: TRBV2
D: .
size: .
J: TRBJ1-1

CDR3: CASRGTQRGAYNEQFF
DNA: TGTGCCAGCAGGGGTACCCAGCGGGGGGCCTACAATGAGCAGTTCTTC
V: TRBV7-2
D: TRBD2
size: .
J: TRBJ2-1

CDR3: CASSPTSGGIYADTQYF
DNA: TGTGCCAGCAGTCCGACTAGCGGGGGGATTTATGCAGATACGCAGTATTTT
V: TRBV27
D: TRBD2
size: .
J: TRBJ2-3

CDR3: CASSYQGSSEAFF
DNA: TGTGCCAGCAGTTATCAGGGAAGTTCTGAAGCTTTCTTT
V: TRBV6-5
D: .
size: large
J: TRBJ1-1

CDR3: CASSRYQGASETQYF
DNA: TGTGCCAGCAGTCGTTATCAGGGGGCGTCAGAGACCCAGTACTTC
V: TRBV28
D: TRBD1
size: .
J: TRBJ2-5

CDR3: CASSRDPNTEAFF
DNA: TGTGCCAGCAGTCGCGACCCGAACACTGAAGCTTTCTTT
V: TRBV7-9
D: .
size: .
J: TRBJ1-1

CDR3: CASSYGGGPGEAFF
DNA: TGTGCCAGCAGTTACGGGGGGGGCCCAGGTGAAGCTTTCTTT
V: TRBV6-6
D: .
size: .
J: TRBJ1-1

CDR3: CASSLGDREGTEAFF
DNA: TGTGCCAGCAGCTTAGGGGACAGGGAGGGGACTGAAGCTTTCTTT
V: TRBV11-2
D: TRBD1
size: .
J: TRBJ1-1

CDR3: CASSDFGELTDTQYF
DNA: TGTGCCAGCAGTGACTTCGGGGAACTCACAGATACGCAGTATTTT
V: TRBV6-4
D: .
size: .
J: TRBJ2-3

CDR3: CASSWGSGANVLTF
DNA: TGTGCCAGCAGTTGGGGGTCTGGGGCCAACGTCCTGACTTTC
V: TRBV6-5
D: .
size: .
J: TRBJ2-6

CDR3: CASSERGPEGAMGNQPQHF
DNA: TGCGCCAGCAGTGAAAGGGGGCCGGAAGGGGCGATGGGCAATCAGCCCCAGCATTTT
V: TRBV10-1
D: TRBD1
size: .
J: TRBJ1-5

CDR3: CASRETDTQYF
DNA: TGTGCCAGCAGGGAAACAGATACGCAGTATTTT
V: TRBV7-2
D: .
size: .
J: TRBJ2-3

CDR3: CASSVLAGAYNEQFF
DNA: TGCGCCAGCAGCGTTTTGGCCGGGGCGTACAATGAGCAGTTCTTC
V: TRBV4-3
D: .
size: .
J: TRBJ2-1

CDR3: CASGGGYNEQFF
DNA: TGTGCCAGCGGTGGGGGGTACAATGAGCAGTTCTTC
V: TRBV28
D: .
size: .
J: TRBJ2-1

CDR3: CASGSGQPLLVKQETQYF
DNA: TGCGCGTCTGGCTCCGGACAGCCGTTGCTGGTAAAACAAGAGACCCAGTACTTC
V: TRBV4-1
D: .
size: .
J: TRBJ2-5

CDR3: CASSQDGGGDSPLHF
DNA: TGCGCCAGCAGCCAAGATGGGGGAGGCGATTCACCCCTCCACTTT
V: TRBV4-1
D: .
size: few
J: TRBJ1-6

CDR3: CASSEGQGVTNYGYTF
DNA: TGTGCCAGCAGTGAGGGACAGGGGGTGACTAACTATGGCTACACCTTC
V: TRBV6-1
D: TRBD1
size: .
J: TRBJ1-2

CDR3: CASSFLAGGHNEQFF
DNA: TGTGCCAGCAGCTTTCTAGCGGGGGGCCACAATGAGCAGTTCTTC
V: TRBV11-2
D: TRBD2
size: once
J: TRBJ2-1

CDR3: CAWTGSVTSPLHF
DNA: TGTGCCTGGACGGGTAGTGTTACTTCACCCCTCCACTTT
V: TRBV30
D: .
size: .
J: TRBJ1-6

CDR3: CAWSVLGGGSGNTIYF
DNA: TGTGCCTGGAGTGTACTCGGAGGGGGCTCTGGAAACACCATATATTTT
V: TRBV30
D: .
size: .
J: TRBJ1-3

CDR3: CASNVGRGTEAFF
DNA: TGTGCCAGTAATGTGGGAAGGGGTACTGAAGCTTTCTTT
V: TRBV19
D: .
size: once
J: TRBJ1-1

CDR3: CASSSSKKDTQYF
DNA: TGTGCCAGCAGCTCCTCGAAGAAAGATACGCAGTATTTT
V: TRBV7-9
D: .
size: .
J: TRBJ2-3

CDR3: CASSLDRNYGYTF
DNA: TGCGCCAGCAGCTTGGACAGAAACTATGGCTACACCTTC
V: TRBV5-1
D: .
size: .
J: TRBJ1-2

CDR3: CASSLGIQETQYF
DNA: TGTGCCAGCAGCTTAGGGATCCAAGAGACCCAGTACTTC
V: TRBV7-6
D: .
size: .
J: TRBJ2-5

CDR3: CASSRTTRYEQYF
DNA: TGTGCCAGCAGCCGGACAACTCGTTACGAGCAGTACTTC
V: TRBV2
D: .
size: .
J: TRBJ2-7

CDR3: CSALLNTEAFF
DNA: TGCAGCGCTCTGTTAAACACTGAAGCTTTCTTT
V: TRBV29-1
D: .
size: .
J: TRBJ1-1

CDR3: CASSRLAGGPDTQYF
DNA: TGTGCCAGCAGCCGACTAGCGGGGGGGCCAGATACGCAGTATTTT
V: TRBV11-2
D: TRBD2
size: .
J: TRBJ2-3

CDR3: CASAGDRAHGYTF
DNA: TGTGCCAGTGCCGGGGACAGGGCTCATGGCTACACCTTC
V: TRBV28
D: TRBD1
size: .
J: TRBJ1-2

CDR3: CASSPRGGRGTEAFF
DNA: TGTGCCAGCAGTCCGCGGGGGGGGAGAGGCACTGAAGCTTTCTTT
V: TRBV25-1
D: .
size: .
J: TRBJ1-1

CDR3: CASGKTDLETQYF
DNA: TGTGCCAGCGGAAAAACAGACCTGGAGACCCAGTACTTC
V: TRBV9
D: .
size: .
J: TRBJ2-5

CDR3: CASSLGRGQEEAFF
DNA: TGTGCCAGCAGCTTAGGGAGGGGGCAGGAGGAAGCTTTCTTT
V: TRBV7-8
D: TRBD1
size: .
J: TRBJ1-1

CDR3: CASSLSRDYNTGELFF
DNA: TGTGCCAGCAGTCTTTCACGGGACTACAACACCGGGGAGCTGTTTTTT
V: TRBV4-2
D: TRBD2
size: .
J: TRBJ2-2